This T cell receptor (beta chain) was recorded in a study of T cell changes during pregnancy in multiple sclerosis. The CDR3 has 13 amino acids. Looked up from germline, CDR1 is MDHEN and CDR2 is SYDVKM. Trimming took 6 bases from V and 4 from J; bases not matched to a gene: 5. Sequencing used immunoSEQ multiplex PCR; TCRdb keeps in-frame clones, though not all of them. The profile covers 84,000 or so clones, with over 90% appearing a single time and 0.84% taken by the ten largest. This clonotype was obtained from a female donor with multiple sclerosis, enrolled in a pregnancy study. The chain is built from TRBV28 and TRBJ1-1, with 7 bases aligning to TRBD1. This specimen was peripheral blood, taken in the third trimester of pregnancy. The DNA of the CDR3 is TGTGCCAGCAGGGTAGGGGGCCTCACTGAAGCTTTCTTT. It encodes CASRVGGLTEAFF.